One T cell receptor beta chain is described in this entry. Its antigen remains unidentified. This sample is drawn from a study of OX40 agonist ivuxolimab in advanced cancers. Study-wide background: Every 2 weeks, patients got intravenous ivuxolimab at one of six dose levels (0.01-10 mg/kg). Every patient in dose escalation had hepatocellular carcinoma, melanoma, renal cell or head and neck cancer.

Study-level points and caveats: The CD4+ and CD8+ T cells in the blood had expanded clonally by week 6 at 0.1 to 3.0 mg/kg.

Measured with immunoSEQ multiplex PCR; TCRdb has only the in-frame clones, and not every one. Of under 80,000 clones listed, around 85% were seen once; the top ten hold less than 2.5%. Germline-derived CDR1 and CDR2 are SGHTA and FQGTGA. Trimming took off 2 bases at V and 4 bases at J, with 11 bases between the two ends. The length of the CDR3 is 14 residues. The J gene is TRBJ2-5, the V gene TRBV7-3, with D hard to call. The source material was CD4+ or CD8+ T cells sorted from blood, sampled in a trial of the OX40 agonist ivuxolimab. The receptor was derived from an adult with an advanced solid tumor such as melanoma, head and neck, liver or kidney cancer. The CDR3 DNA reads TGTGCCAGCAGCTTAGTAGGGTTAGGAGAGACCCAGTACTTC. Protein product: CASSLVGLGETQYF.